This T cell receptor (beta chain) was retrieved from a study of post-analysis software for immune sequencing data. This clonotype has more than one count but fewer than ten. Its specificity is unknown. The CDR3 has 14 amino acids. Trimming cost V 4 bases and J 1 base, with 8 bases left between them. Germline loops: CDR1 MNHEY, CDR2 SVGAGI. Broader study findings: Patients showed TRBV5-6, TRBV5-1 and TRBV20-1 among about five TRBV segments more frequent than in controls.

The library was made from cDNA and included unique molecular identifiers. In TCRdb, the PCR reads were re-called with MiXCR into one record per CDR3 protein. The sample records about 200,000 distinct CDR3 sequences, approximately 29% being singletons. This receptor was obtained from a girl under 18 with multiple sclerosis. The source material was blood. V is TRBV6-5 and J is TRBJ1-5; tentative D call: TRBD1 (6 bases). The DNA of the CDR3 is TGTGCCAGCAGTTCTCAGGGGAGCAATCAGCCCCAGCATTTT. It codes for CASSSQGSNQPQHF.